The rows below give T cell receptor beta chains drawn from one sample of a study of naive and memory T cell subsets. Each CDR3 protein gets one entry after TCRdb re-called the UMI-ligation and nested PCR reads with MiXCR. The profile shows under 150,000 distinct CDR3 sequences, under 25% of them singletons. The sequencing input was naive CD8+ T cells from blood. These receptors all stem from a human donor in good health. Each CDR3 is given without its conserved first and last residue. Fields, in order: V gene, CDR3 protein.

TRBV5-6 ASSFVWDEQF
TRBV7-9 ASSPGGTSGYNEQF
TRBV27 ASSQVNSPLH
TRBV10-3 AISESIGDTQY
TRBV7-9 ASSHDSGNYGYT
TRBV7-8 ASSLVRTPQTDTDTQY
TRBV27 ASSGHPNTGELF
TRBV12-3/TRBV12-4 ASSPISGTSGIGEQF
TRBV28 ASSSGGVTERQY
TRBV27 ASSLTGAGQPQH
TRBV7-6 ASSLGPAAHNEQF
TRBV6-5 ASSLRAIDGYT
TRBV20-1 SAREPLRTPILQETQY
TRBV27 ASSPQGIFSYEQY
TRBV6-5 ASSYSTGGHNEQF
TRBV12-3/TRBV12-4 ASSLAFRSVAKNIQY
TRBV11-3 ASSLDRALGRGLYEQY
TRBV15 ATGGEKLF
TRBV3-1 ASSQEWTDRNYGYT
TRBV2 ASSEGYTEAF
TRBV29-1 SVEERGLAGAEQF
TRBV29-1 SVEDPGGYYGYT
TRBV9 ASSDSGGESGELF
TRBV6-6 ASSGAGAYNEQF
TRBV6-2/TRBV6-3 ASSYPDLYT
TRBV24-1 ATSDHNLAEETQY